This T cell receptor beta chain was retrieved from a study of radiation and T cells in renal cell carcinoma. Study-wide context: Nephrectomy followed 15 Gy stereotactic body radiation by 4 weeks.

V shed 1 base and J shed 1 base, with 11 bases lying between them. Germline CDR1 LGHNA, CDR2 YNFKEQ. The CDR3 has 15 residues. The sample's time point: blood 2 weeks post-SBRT. Treatment here: 15 Gy SBRT to primary tumor, nephrectomy 4 weeks later. Radiation-treated patients gave blood at baseline, week 2 and week 4. This renal cell carcinoma was of the clear cell type. The assay was immunoSEQ multiplex PCR, and TCRdb's table has in-frame clones only and misses some. In the table there are 150,000 or so clones, roughly 87% of which are singletons. The source of this sequence is a woman aged 45-60 years with renal cell carcinoma. Specimen: blood, collected from a patient whose treatment included radiotherapy and nephrectomy. The chain has TRBV4-2 and TRBJ2-7; D may correspond to TRBD1 or TRBD2 (6 bases each). Here the CDR3 DNA reads TGTGCCAGCAGCCAAGCACGGGGGCAGTCCTACGAGCAGTACTTC. Its translation: CASSQARGQSYEQYF.